One and the same sample provided the 7 T cell receptor delta chains below, sequenced in a study of gamma-delta T cells after stem cell transplantation. TCRdb re-called the RT-PCR reads via CATT. The table has 1,700 or so delta-chain clones, 14% to 15% seen once. Specimen: gamma-delta T cells. The receptors come from a human donor. It is not recorded whose cells these are; they may come from a transplant donor.

This clone occurred a few times. It differs at one base from a far larger clone, so likely a read error. The same CDR3 arises from other DNA sequences in this sample as well. The chain carries TRDV2 and TRDJ1, with TRDD3 matching 12 bases. The junction had 10 bases not matched to a gene; V was cut back by 3 bases and J by 9 bases. The germline V gene encodes CDR1 GEAIGNYY and CDR2 EKD. This CDR3 contains 15 residues. In nucleotides, the CDR3 is TGTGCCTGTGACCGGCTACTGGGGGATACTTATGAACTCATCTTT. Its translation: CACDRLLGDTYELIF.

Details on this clone: Other DNA sequences within the sample encode an identical CDR3. The genes are TRAV29/DV5 and TRDJ3; 13 nucleotides agree with TRDD3. Trimming at V came to 1 base and at J to 4 bases, leaving 2 bases not matched to a gene. The CDR3 runs to 17 residues. Germline CDR1 and CDR2: NSMFDY and ISSIKDK. For the CDR3, the DNA is TGTGCAGCAAGCACACTGGGGGATACGTGGGACACCCGACAGATGTTTTTC. Translating gives CAASTLGDTWDTRQMFF.

This clone occurred a few times. This DNA translates differently at residue 17 from the TCRdb protein, which is that of a much larger clone; a read error is likely, and the protein shown is the DNA's own translation. The gene calls are TRDV1 and TRDJ1, with D perhaps TRDD3 (5 bases). The CDR3 loop spans 20 amino acids. Looked up from germline, CDR1 is TSWWSYY and CDR2 is QGS. The CDR3 loop reads CALGELSGWGTGLVSDELIF. The CDR3 bases are TGTGCTCTTGGGGAACTGTCCGGTTGGGGAACTGGCCTCGTCTCCGATGAACTCATCTTT.

The table lists this clone with a few counts. A far more abundant clone sits one base away, making this likely a read error. The identical CDR3 is also encoded by other nucleotide sequences in the sample. This rearrangement joins TRDV1 to TRDJ1, with 10 nucleotides matching TRDD3. This CDR3 region has 23 residues. Germline CDR1 is TSWWSYY and CDR2 is QGS. After removal of 0 bases from V and 0 bases from J, the junction contained 22 bases not matched to a gene. The chain's CDR3 is CALGELPPSYVLGDGKHTDKLIF. The CDR3, as DNA: TGTGCTCTTGGGGAACTCCCCCCCTCCTACGTACTGGGGGATGGTAAACACACCGATAAACTCATCTTT.

A remark on this clone: The amino acid sequence in TCRdb belongs to a much larger clone and departs from this DNA's translation at residue 13, likely a sequencing read error; the sequence shown is translated from the DNA. The chain recombines TRDV2 with TRDJ3; possible D gene TRDD3, 5 bases. CDR1 and CDR2 (germline): GEAIGNYY, EKD. The CDR3 has 20 residues. The CDR3 nucleotides are TGTGCCTGTGACACCGTATACGCCCTGCCAAGCTCCGGGGACACCCGACAGATGTTTTTC. Translated: CACDTVYALPSSGDTRQMFF.

Note on this clone: At one of its ends the junction is not consistent with the germline gene, which may arise from a read error. The sample contains more than one DNA sequence encoding this CDR3. The rearrangement joins TRDV1 to TRDJ1; TRDD2 matches 9 bases. CDR3 size: 23 residues. In germline, CDR1 is TSWWSYY, CDR2 QGS. The CDR3 reads CALGEPFLHLLTRGTGYTDKLIF. CDR3 nucleotide sequence: TGTGCTCTTGGGGAACCCTTCCTACACCTCCTTACTCGGGGGACCGGATACACCGATAAGCTCATCTTT.

The CDR3 reads CAFHTRSRFLTTDKLIF. CDR3 nucleotide sequence: TGTGCCTTTCACACTCGGTCTCGGTTCCTCACCACCGATAAACTCATCTTT. The chain recombines TRDV3 with TRDJ1; possibly TRDD2 for D (5 bases). Germline V CDR1 and CDR2: TVYSNPD, GDNSRS (reference sequence). Trimming stripped 2 bases from V and 1 base from J, with 23 bases between. This CDR3 contains 17 residues.